The 32 T cell receptor beta chains presented below share a single source sample, sequenced in a study of blood T cells in healthy people across ages (dated by TCRdb to about 2015). The library was made by 5' RACE. A second PCR of roughly 6 to 11 cycles was run with a J-beta primer mix and a sample-barcoded 5' primer. TCRdb reprocessing: public reads trimmed at Q25 with fastp, clones called with MiXCR, in-frame beta chains kept. Entries are consolidated by CDR3 protein sequence, retaining the most common genes and DNA. A total of 1,800,000 or so distinct CDR3 sequences appear in this sample, around 42% of them only once. The top ten hold roughly 23% of the sample. Sequenced: blood. These TCRs come from a human donor in good health.

The chain uses TRBV5-1 and TRBJ2-4; no clear D. This CDR3 contains 12 residues. V lost 2 bases, J lost 13 bases, and 13 bases lay in between. Germline V CDR1 and CDR2: SGHRS, YFSETQ. The CDR3 sequence: CASSFYPSEQYF. The CDR3 nucleotides are TGCGCCAGCAGCTTCTATCCGTCAGAGCAGTACTTC.

The chain joins TRBV18 to TRBJ2-1, with 8 nucleotides matching TRBD2. Losses at the gene ends were 5 bases for V and 8 bases for J; bases not matched to a gene: 8. Germline values: CDR1 KGHSH, CDR2 LQKENI. This CDR3 comprises 14 residues. The CDR3 here is CASSAGGSVDEQFF. The DNA of the CDR3 is TGTGCCAGCTCAGCGGGGGGCTCAGTAGATGAGCAGTTCTTC.

V and J are TRBV12-3 or TRBV12-4 and TRBJ2-5; D remains ambiguous. Trimming cost V 7 bases and J 11 bases, with 26 bases left between them. The CDR3 sequence is 15 residues long. The CDR3 reads CASTSDKASYNEQYF. The CDR3 coding sequence is TGTGCCAGCACCTCAGACAAAGCCTCCTACAATGAGCAGTACTTC.

The rearrangement uses TRBV11-3 and TRBJ2-1; D is perhaps TRBD1 (6 bases). This CDR3 spans 18 amino acids. CDR1 is SGHNT, CDR2 YENEEA, per germline. V was cut by 4 bases and J by 4 bases, with 23 bases left in between. The chain's CDR3 is CASSSRPRTDRPYNEQFF. The CDR3 bases are TGTGCCAGCAGCTCCCGCCCACGGACAGACCGTCCTTACAATGAGCAGTTCTTC. The complete variable domain, with remaining parts taken from reference TRBV11-3 and TRBJ2-1, reads EAGVVQSPRYKIIEKKQPVAFWCNPISGHNTLYWYLQNLGQGPELLIRYENEEAVDDSQLPKDRFSAERLKGVDSTLKIQPAELGDSAVYLCASSSRPRTDRPYNEQFFGPGTRLTVL.

This clonotype has a handful of counts. This chain links TRBV18 with TRBJ2-5; D assignment may be TRBD1 or TRBD2 (5 bases each). The germline V gene encodes CDR1 KGHSH and CDR2 LQKENI. CDR3 length: 15 residues. V lost 6 bases and J 1 base, leaving 15 bases between the germline ends. CDR3 sequence: CASSLGPVGQETQYF. CDR3 sequence (DNA): TGTGCCAGCTCGCTGGGACCAGTTGGCCAAGAGACCCAGTACTTC.

The chain is built from TRBV4-2 and TRBJ2-5, with 7 positions matching TRBD2. The germline gives CDR1 LGHNA, CDR2 YNFKEQ. The CDR3 length is 18 residues. V was pared by 0 bases and J by 1 base, with 11 bases of the junction left unmatched. The CDR3: CASSQDPTSGVTQETQYF. CDR3 bases: TGTGCCAGCAGCCAAGATCCCACCAGCGGGGTTACCCAAGAGACCCAGTACTTC.

The chain employs TRBV12-3 or TRBV12-4 and TRBJ2-1; D ambiguous. The CDR3 is made up of 13 amino acids. The ends were cut back, 6 bases at V and 5 bases at J, with 11 bases in the middle. CDR3 sequence reads: CASSLRRNNEQFF. CDR3 nucleotides: TGTGCCAGCAGCTTGCGAAGGAACAATGAGCAGTTCTTC.

The genes are TRBV5-5 and TRBJ1-4; D ambiguous. Between the trimmed V and J ends, which lost 7 bases and 5 bases, there was a span of 18 bases. The CDR3 consists of 15 residues. Looked up from germline, CDR1 is SGHKS and CDR2 is YYEKEE (reference sequence). Here the CDR3 DNA reads TGTGCCAGCCACCGAGCGGCAGGTTTAAATGAAAAACTGTTTTTT. It yields the protein CASHRAAGLNEKLFF.

The rearrangement joins TRBV6-5 to TRBJ2-5, with TRBD1 as a possible D gene (5 bases). Germline V gene sequence: CDR1 MNHEY, CDR2 SVGAGI. The CDR3 is 14 amino acids. V was shortened by 0 bases and J by 5 bases, with 10 bases between the two germline ends. The CDR3 DNA is TGTGCCAGCAGTTACTCCAGGGTAGAGGAGACCCAGTACTTC. This codes for CASSYSRVEETQYF.

As regards this clonotype: One end of the junction varies from germline; a read error may be responsible. This chain uses TRBV7-8 with TRBJ2-5; 8 positions match TRBD1. CDR1 and CDR2 from the germline V gene are SGHVS and FQNEAQ. The CDR3 sequence is 13 residues long. For the CDR3, the DNA is TGTGCCAGCAGCTCGAACACCGGGAACAGGGGGAACTTC. This sequence encodes CASSSNTGNRGNF.

The rearrangement uses TRBV20-1 and TRBJ1-2; D possibly corresponds to TRBD1 (5 bases). V was cut by 6 bases and J by 5 bases, with 19 bases left in between. The CDR3 totals 14 residues. CDR1 DFQATT and CDR2 SNEGSKA come from the germline V gene (reference sequence). The CDR3 here is CSARGSGTGYGYTF. The CDR3 DNA reads TGCAGTGCCCGCGGCTCCGGGACGGGGTATGGCTACACCTTC.

Notes on this clonotype: This clone may be a read error of a much larger clone one base away. This chain links TRBV7-8 with TRBJ1-1; unclear D gene. Trimming left V 0 bases short and J 10 bases short, with 15 bases between. CDR3 length equals 14 residues. In germline, CDR1 is SGHVS, CDR2 FQNEAQ. CDR3 sequence (DNA): TGTGCCAGCAGCTTAGCAGGACGGAACCAAGGAGCTTTCTTT. Translated, it gives CASSLAGRNQGAFF.

Worth noting for this clonotype: The junction and the germline gene differ at one end; a read error may be behind it. The chain has TRBV7-9 and TRBJ1-5; D might be TRBD1 (6 bases). Germline V CDR1 and CDR2: SEHNR, FQNEAQ (reference sequence). The CDR3 runs to 17 residues. CDR3 sequence reads: CARSLARTGTFNQPQHF. CDR3 DNA: TGTGCCCGCAGCTTAGCTAGAACTGGGACATTCAATCAGCCCCAGCATTTT.

The chain is built from TRBV6-2 or TRBV6-3 and TRBJ2-4, with TRBD1 matching over 9 bases. The junction had 14 bases not matched to a gene; V was cut back by 4 bases and J by 13 bases. Germline V gene lookup returns CDR1 MNHEY and CDR2 SVGEGT. The CDR3 is 15 amino acids. This chain's CDR3 is CASSFMGQGFREQYF. As DNA, the CDR3 is TGTGCCAGCAGTTTTATGGGACAGGGATTTCGGGAGCAGTACTTC.

CDR3 nucleotides: TGCGCCAGCAGCTTGGACACCTACTTGGAGGGCTACACCTTC. Translated, it gives CASSLDTYLEGYTF. The rearrangement uses TRBV5-1 and TRBJ1-2; no firm D call. This CDR3 comprises 14 residues. Germline assignment: CDR1 SGHRS and CDR2 YFSETQ. V lost 0 bases to trimming and J lost 8 bases, with 14 bases between them.

This clonotype showed up just a few times. This chain uses TRBV20-1 with TRBJ1-1; no reliable D call. There are 14 residues in the CDR3. V lost 0 bases, J lost 5 bases, and 13 bases lay in between. Germline V gene lookup returns CDR1 DFQATT and CDR2 SNEGSKA (reference sequence). DNA for the CDR3: TGCAGTGCTAGAGAGGATCCCTCTCAGACTGAAGCTTTCTTT. Encoded protein: CSAREDPSQTEAFF.

The chain employs TRBV7-2 and TRBJ2-3, with 7 bases that match TRBD2. The CDR3 is 13 amino acids. Germline lookup yields CDR1 SGHTA and CDR2 FQGNSA. V was clipped by 10 bases and J by 0 bases; unmatched bases: 4. CDR3 DNA: TGTGCCATCATTAGCGGGAGCACAGATACGCAGTATTTT. This translates into CAIISGSTDTQYF.

This chain links TRBV29-1 with TRBJ2-5; 7 bases agree with TRBD2. Germline CDR1 and CDR2: SQVTM and ANQGSEA. This CDR3 region has 13 residues. The ends lost 7 bases at V and 3 bases at J; junction bases unmatched: 8. CDR3 DNA sequence: TGCAGCGCCCTCGGGACTACCGAAGAGACCCAGTACTTC. This translates into CSALGTTEETQYF.

The table lists this clonotype with a few counts. The chain uses TRBV28 and TRBJ1-5; D not resolved. Trimming stripped 6 bases from V and 2 bases from J, with 5 bases between. This CDR3 comprises 12 residues. Germline lookup yields CDR1 MDHEN and CDR2 SYDVKM. Here the CDR3 reads CASRWGNQPQHF. Written as DNA, the CDR3 is TGTGCCAGCAGGTGGGGCAATCAGCCCCAGCATTTT.

This chain connects TRBV29-1 to TRBJ1-1; D may be TRBD1 (6 bases). This CDR3 is 14 amino acids long. The V end was cut by 3 bases, the J end by 3 bases, with 14 bases between. Germline-derived CDR1 and CDR2 are SQVTM and ANQGSEA. The CDR3 region is CSVDLSRGHTEAFF. DNA of the CDR3: TGCAGCGTTGATTTGTCCCGGGGGCACACTGAAGCTTTCTTT.

With regard to this clonotype: One end of the junction is discordant with germline, which a read error may explain. The rearrangement uses TRBV28 and TRBJ2-5, with unresolved D. The CDR3 runs 14 residues. From germline, CDR1 is MDHEN and CDR2 SYDVKM. CDR3 loop: CARSSRSEQETQYF. CDR3 DNA sequence: TGTGCCCGCAGTTCGAGGTCTGAACAAGAGACCCAGTACTTC.

The sample holds a few counts of this clonotype. The chain uses TRBV29-1 and TRBJ1-2; TRBD1 matches 8 bases. The V segment lost 4 bases and the J segment 7 bases; nucleotides outside the gene matches: 2. Germline assignment: CDR1 SQVTM and CDR2 ANQGSEA. The CDR3 has 11 residues. CDR3 coding DNA: TGCAGCGTTGGGACAGGGTTTGGCTACACCTTC. Its protein is CSVGTGFGYTF.

This clonotype was detected many times. The chain couples TRBV12-3 or TRBV12-4 to TRBJ2-1; a possible D gene is TRBD2 (6 bases). The CDR3 covers 13 residues. Trimming shortened V by 1 base and J by 9 bases, and 10 bases separated the two germline ends. CDR3 protein: CASSLVLEGEQFF. DNA for the CDR3: TGTGCCAGCAGTTTAGTTTTGGAGGGTGAGCAGTTCTTC.

This clonotype was detected only a few times. The CDR3 DNA reads TGTGCCAGCAGCTTAGTATCTGGGGACCCGCAGTACTTC. Translating gives CASSLVSGDPQYF. The J gene is TRBJ2-7, the V gene TRBV7-2; TRBD1 or TRBD2 may be the D gene (5 bases each). The CDR3 runs to 13 residues. V lost 1 base to trimming and J lost 9 bases, with 13 bases between them. Germline V gives CDR1 SGHTA, CDR2 FQGNSA. The full variable domain, its missing parts supplied by reference TRBV7-2 and TRBJ2-7, is GAGVSQSPSNKVTEKGKDVELRCDPISGHTALYWYRQSLGQGLEFLIYFQGNSAPDKSGLPSDRFSAERTGGSVSTLTIQRTQQEDSAVYLCASSLVSGDPQYFGPGTRLTVT.

This chain uses TRBV5-5 with TRBJ2-1; 8 bases are a match to TRBD2. Germline V CDR1 and CDR2: SGHKS, YYEKEE (reference sequence). The CDR3 runs 17 residues. The V gene end was trimmed by 3 bases and the J gene end by 4 bases; junction bases not matched to a gene: 12. CDR3 sequence reads: CASSSSYGGGNYNEQFF. The CDR3 DNA follows: TGTGCCAGCAGCTCGTCGTACGGGGGGGGAAATTACAATGAGCAGTTCTTC.

The V and J genes are TRBV4-3 and TRBJ1-2; 11 positions match TRBD1. CDR1 LGHNA and CDR2 YSLEER come from the germline V gene. V was clipped by 0 bases and J by 4 bases; unmatched bases: 4. CDR3 length: 16 residues. The CDR3 DNA sequence: TGCGCCAGCAGCCAAGATCAGGGGACAGGGGGCTATGGCTACACCTTC. Its protein is CASSQDQGTGGYGYTF.

The chain joins TRBV29-1 to TRBJ1-2; TRBD1 matches at 7 bases. The CDR3 extends over 15 amino acids. CDR1 is SQVTM, CDR2 ANQGSEA, per germline. Trimming removed 7 bases from V and 4 bases from J; junction bases left unmatched: 15. The CDR3 protein is CSDKSDRAGGYGYTF. In nucleotides, the CDR3 is TGCAGCGACAAATCAGACAGGGCCGGTGGCTATGGCTACACCTTC.

This chain joins TRBV20-1 and TRBJ2-1; 8 nucleotides line up with TRBD2. Germline trimming cut 0 bases from V and 2 bases from J; bases unmatched to any gene: 6. Per germline, CDR1 DFQATT and CDR2 SNEGSKA (reference sequence). CDR3 length equals 16 residues. The CDR3 here is CSARDGGLEPYNEQFF. The DNA for the CDR3 is TGCAGTGCTAGAGATGGGGGACTAGAACCCTACAATGAGCAGTTCTTC.

The chain is built from TRBV5-1 and TRBJ1-2, with D possibly being TRBD1 (6 bases). V was trimmed by 3 bases and J by 8 bases, leaving 14 bases between them. This CDR3 is built from 13 residues. Germline values: CDR1 SGHRS, CDR2 YFSETQ. The DNA for the CDR3 is TGCGCCAGCAGCTACGAGGGGGGCATCGGCTACACCTTC. It encodes CASSYEGGIGYTF.

CDR3 in DNA: TGCAGCACTAGAGGGGGGGCGGCGGGGACTGAAGCTTTCTTT. Amino acid sequence: CSTRGGAAGTEAFF. The V and J genes are TRBV29-1 and TRBJ1-1; D perhaps matches TRBD1 (6 bases). Between the trimmed V and J ends, which lost 8 bases and 5 bases, there was a span of 21 bases. This CDR3 is 14 amino acids long. Germline-derived CDR1 and CDR2 are SQVTM and ANQGSEA.

With respect to this clonotype: Since a much larger clone is just one base distant, this may be a read error. This chain joins TRBV4-1 and TRBJ2-7, with D hard to call. The J call could be wrong; TRBJ2-5 is a better fit for the DNA end. Germline-derived CDR1 and CDR2 are MGHRA and YSYEKL. The CDR3 covers 13 residues. The CDR3 nucleotides are TGCGTCAGCAGCCAAGATCCTGGAGAGACCCAGTACTTC. Residues: CVSSQDPGETQYF.

The V and J genes are TRBV30 and TRBJ1-2, with D maybe TRBD1 (5 bases). CDR1 GTSNPN and CDR2 SVGIG come from the germline V gene (reference sequence). With 2 bases removed from V and 8 bases from J, the gap between germline ends came to 18 bases. The CDR3 sequence is 14 residues long. CDR3 amino acids: CAWSLTGTGAGYTF. The CDR3, as DNA: TGTGCCTGGAGTCTGACCGGGACCGGGGCCGGCTACACCTTC.